What follows are 3 T cell receptor beta chains derived from one specimen sequenced in a study of T cells expressing NK-cell markers. TCRdb re-called the 5' RACE reads and shows each CDR3 protein once, DNA omitted. In total, the table holds about 410,000 distinct CDR3 sequences. Sequenced material: blood T cells: a sorted CD56 or NKG2C T cell subset, CD4+ or CD8+ T cells, or bulk PBMC T cells (not recorded which). The receptors originated from a woman in her forties or fifties in good health.

The chain uses TRBV14 and TRBJ2-1; the D call from TCRdb, TRBD2, cannot be confirmed without DNA. The length of the CDR3 is 16 residues. Germline CDR1 SGHDN, CDR2 FVKESK. CDR3 sequence reads: CASSQQGPPIYNEQFF.

The chain is built from TRBV27 and TRBJ2-7; the TCRdb call, TRBD2, lacks DNA for checking. In germline, CDR1 is MNHEY, CDR2 SMNVEV (reference sequence). This CDR3 contains 18 residues. The CDR3 sequence is CASTPTSGSRIVFYEQYF.

The chain uses TRBV10-3 and TRBJ1-1. The CDR3 runs 13 residues. In germline, CDR1 is ENHRY, CDR2 SYGVKD. The CDR3 spells CAIARAVDTEAFF.